This TCR beta chain was recovered during a study of circulating CD8 cells and anti-PD-1 response in melanoma. Study-level information: Of about 13 patients, seven got anti-PD-1 first and six had prior therapy. Complete or partial response defined responders; stable or progressive disease, non-responders. Findings of the study overall: Most experiments lacked replicates. A small cohort with few responders supplied the baseline and M1 comparisons.

The germline CDR1 and CDR2 sequences are MDHEN and SYDVKM. V lost 2 bases to trimming and J lost 1 base, with 8 bases between them. This CDR3 is 15 amino acids long. Four subsets defined by PD-1 and/or TIGIT were sorted from live CD3+CD8+TCRalphabeta+ cells. By share, this clonotype counts as medium-sized. Its antigen remains unidentified. Each library started from roughly 16 ng of total RNA using the QIAseq Immune Repertoire TCR panel. TCRdb ran MiXCR on the reads and lists one entry per CDR3 protein. The profile shows over 1,000 distinct CDR3 sequences, around 7.3% of them singletons. The sample in question was CD8+ T cells from PBMCs, obtained at baseline or after one month of anti-PD-1 therapy (not recorded which). The origin of this receptor is a human donor with melanoma. This chain joins TRBV28 and TRBJ2-2; D remains unclear. CDR3 nucleotides: TGTGCCAGCAGTTTACTCCAGGAGAACACCGGGGAGCTGTTTTTT. It encodes CASSLLQENTGELFF.